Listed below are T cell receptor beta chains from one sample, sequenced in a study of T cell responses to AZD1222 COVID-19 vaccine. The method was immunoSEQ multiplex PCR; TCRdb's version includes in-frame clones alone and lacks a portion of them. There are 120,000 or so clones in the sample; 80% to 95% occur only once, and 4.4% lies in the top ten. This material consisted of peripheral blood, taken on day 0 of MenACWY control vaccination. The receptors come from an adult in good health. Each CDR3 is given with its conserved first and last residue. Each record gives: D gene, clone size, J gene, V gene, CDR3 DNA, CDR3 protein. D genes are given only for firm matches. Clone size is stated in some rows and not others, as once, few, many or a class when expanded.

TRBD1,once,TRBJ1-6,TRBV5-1,TGCGCCAGCAGTATAAACAGGGGGCCTGATTCACCCCTCCACTTT,CASSINRGPDSPLHF
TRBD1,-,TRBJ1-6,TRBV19,TGTGCCAGTAGTATCGTTCATGGGACAGGGTACTCACCCCTCCACTTT,CASSIVHGTGYSPLHF
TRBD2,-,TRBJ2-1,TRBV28,TGTGCCAGCAGTTTAGGTCTAGCGGGGTACAATGAGCAGTTCTTC,CASSLGLAGYNEQFF
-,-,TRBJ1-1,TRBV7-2,TGTGCCAGCAGCTCGCAGGGTGGACGAGTGAAGACTGAAGCTTTCTTT,CASSSQGGRVKTEAFF
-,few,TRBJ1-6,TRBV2,TGTGCCAGCACGGGGTTAGGGGAGTATAATTCACCCCTCCACTTT,CASTGLGEYNSPLHF
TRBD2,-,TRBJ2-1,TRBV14,TGTGCCAGCAGCCAGAGGGGGACTAGCGGGGGAAACCCCTACAATGAGCAGTTCTTC,CASSQRGTSGGNPYNEQFF
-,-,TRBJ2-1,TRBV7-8,TGTGCCAGCAGCACTAGGACACCGTCCTACAATGAGCAGTTCTTC,CASSTRTPSYNEQFF
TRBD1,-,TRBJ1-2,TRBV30,TGTGCCTGGAGTAAGCCCCGGGACAGGAAGAGTCAAGCTAACTATGGCTACACCTTC,CAWSKPRDRKSQANYGYTF
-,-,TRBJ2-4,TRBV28,TGTGCCAGCAGTTCCAAAAACATTCAGTACTTC,CASSSKNIQYF
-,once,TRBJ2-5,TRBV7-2,TGTGCCAGCAGCTTAGTCCGCACCCAAGAGACCCAGTACTTC,CASSLVRTQETQYF
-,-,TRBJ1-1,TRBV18,TGTGCCAGCTCACCATCCGAATTTGGGACTGAAGCTTTCTTT,CASSPSEFGTEAFF
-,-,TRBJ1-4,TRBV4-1,TGCGCCAGCAGCCAAGGGCGGACGGCAGCAACTAATGAAAAACTGTTTTTT,CASSQGRTAATNEKLFF
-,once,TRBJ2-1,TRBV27,TGTGCCAGCAGCCTATGGGGAACACCGTATTACAATGAGCAGTTCTTC,CASSLWGTPYYNEQFF
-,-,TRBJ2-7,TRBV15,TGTGCCACCAGCAGAGTGCGGGACATGAGCCACGAGCAGTACTTC,CATSRVRDMSHEQYF
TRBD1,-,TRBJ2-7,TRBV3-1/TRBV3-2,TGTGCCAGCAGCCAAGTCAACAGGGGGCGCGGGGGCGAGCAGTACTTC,CASSQVNRGRGGEQYF
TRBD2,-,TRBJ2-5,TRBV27,TGTGCCAGCAGTCGGGGGACTACCCCCCAAGAGACCCAGTACTTC,CASSRGTTPQETQYF
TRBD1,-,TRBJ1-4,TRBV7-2,TGTGCCAGCAGCTTGACAGGGAGTAATGAAAAACTGTTTTTT,CASSLTGSNEKLFF
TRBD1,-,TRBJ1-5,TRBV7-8,TGTGCCAGCAGCGTTGACAGGGGGAGGACTCAGCCCCAGCATTTT,CASSVDRGRTQPQHF
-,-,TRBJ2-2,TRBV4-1,TGCGCCAGCAGCCAAAGGTCGGGGGGCTTGAGGGGCGGGGAGCTGTTTTTT,CASSQRSGGLRGGELFF
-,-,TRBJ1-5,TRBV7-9,TGTGCCAGCAGCTTCGACAATCAGCCCCAGCATTTT,CASSFDNQPQHF
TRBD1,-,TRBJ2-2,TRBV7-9,TGTGCCAGCAGCTTAGGTGGACAGGGCAACACCGGGGAGCTGTTTTTT,CASSLGGQGNTGELFF
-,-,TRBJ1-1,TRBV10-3,TGTGCCATCAGCGCCCGACCGAGCACTGAAGCTTTCTTT,CAISARPSTEAFF
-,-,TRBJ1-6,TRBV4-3,TGCGCCAGCAGCCAAGGTACAGGGTTTGATTCACCCCTCCACTTT,CASSQGTGFDSPLHF
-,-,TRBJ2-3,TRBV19,TGTGCCAGTAGGCAAGGACAATCTAGCACAGATACGCAGTATTTT,CASRQGQSSTDTQYF
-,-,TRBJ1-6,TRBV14,TGTGCCAGCAGCCAGTCGGCCAGGGGTTCACCCCTCCACTTT,CASSQSARGSPLHF
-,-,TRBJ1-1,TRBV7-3,TGTGCCAGCAGCTTGCAGGAGAACACTGAAGCTTTCTTT,CASSLQENTEAFF
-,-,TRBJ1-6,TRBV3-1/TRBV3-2,TGTGCCAGCAGCCAGGGGGGTTTCGGTTCACCCCTCCACTTT,CASSQGGFGSPLHF
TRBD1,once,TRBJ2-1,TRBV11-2,TGTGCCAGCAGGACAGGGGGCTCCTACAATGAGCAGTTCTTC,CASRTGGSYNEQFF
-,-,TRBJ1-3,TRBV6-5,TGTGCCAGCAGTTATACGGCCACCGGAAACACCATATATTTT,CASSYTATGNTIYF
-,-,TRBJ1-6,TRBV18,TGTGCCAGCTCACCACAGGGAAATAATTCACCCCTCCACTTT,CASSPQGNNSPLHF
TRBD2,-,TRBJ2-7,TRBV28,TGTGCCAGCAGTACCGGACTAGCGGTCTACGAGCAGTACTTC,CASSTGLAVYEQYF
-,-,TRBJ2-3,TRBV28,TGTGCCAGCAGTCCCAGAGCTATTCGGGCAGATACGCAGTATTTT,CASSPRAIRADTQYF
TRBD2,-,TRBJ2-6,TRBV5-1,TGCGCCAGCAGCTTCAACCACCTAGCGGGAGCTTCTGGGGCCAACGTCCTGACTTTC,CASSFNHLAGASGANVLTF
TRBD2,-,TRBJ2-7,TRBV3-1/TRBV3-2,TGTGCCAGCAGCCCGAGAGGGAGGGACTACGAGCAGTACTTC,CASSPRGRDYEQYF
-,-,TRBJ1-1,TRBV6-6,TGTGCCAGCAGTCGGGGGAGTATGAACACTGAAGCTTTCTTT,CASSRGSMNTEAFF
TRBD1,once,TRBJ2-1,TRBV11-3,TGTGCCAGCAGCTTAGGGACAGGGGGGAGGAATGAGCAGTTCTTC,CASSLGTGGRNEQFF
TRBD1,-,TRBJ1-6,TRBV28,TGTGCCAGCAGAATACAGGGGGGAGGTTCACCCCTCCACTTT,CASRIQGGGSPLHF
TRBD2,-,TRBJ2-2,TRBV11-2,TGTGCCAGCAGAGGGACTAGCGGGAGTCGAGGTGACACCGGGGAGCTGTTTTTT,CASRGTSGSRGDTGELFF
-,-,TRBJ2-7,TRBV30,TGTGCCTGGGCGGGGAGCCTCCAGGGCTACGAGCAGTACTTC,CAWAGSLQGYEQYF
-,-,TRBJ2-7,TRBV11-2,TGTGCCAGCAGCTTCAGAACCGAGACGGCCTACGAGCAGTACTTC,CASSFRTETAYEQYF
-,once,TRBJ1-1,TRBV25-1,TGTGCCAGCAGTGAACGGGTCAGGGAGAACACTGAAGCTTTCTTT,CASSERVRENTEAFF
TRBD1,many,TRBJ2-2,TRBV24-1,TGTGCCACCAGTGATAGACCAGGGGGCGGAACCGGGGAGCTGTTTTTT,CATSDRPGGGTGELFF